This T cell receptor (beta chain) was captured by sequencing in a study of OX40 agonist ivuxolimab in advanced cancers. Study overall: Partial responses, seen in three patients, involved one hepatocellular carcinoma and two cutaneous melanomas.

The assay was immunoSEQ multiplex PCR, and TCRdb's table has in-frame clones only and misses some. This sample has about 62,000 clones; around 85% occur once, and the top ten carry about 4%. At baseline, cycle 4 day 1, and cycle 7 day 1, blood was sampled. Trimming removed 0 bases from V and 8 bases from J, with 5 bases in between. The CDR3 runs to 12 residues. CDR1 SGHDN and CDR2 FVKESK come from the germline V gene. The receptor was derived from an adult with an advanced solid tumor such as melanoma, head and neck, liver or kidney cancer. The sample in question was CD4+ or CD8+ T cells sorted from blood, obtained in a trial of the OX40 agonist ivuxolimab. The chain has TRBV14 and TRBJ2-4; D gene unclear. The chain's CDR3 is CASSQDRDIQYF. In DNA form, the CDR3 reads TGTGCCAGCAGCCAAGACAGAGACATTCAGTACTTC. Combining the CDR3 with reference TRBV14 and TRBJ2-4 gives the whole variable domain EAGVTQFPSHSVIEKGQTVTLRCDPISGHDNLYWYRRVMGKEIKFLLHFVKESKQDESGMPNNRFLAERTGGTYSTLKVQPAELEDSGVYFCASSQDRDIQYFGAGTRLSVL.